This T cell receptor (beta chain) was sequenced during a study of glioma-infiltrating T cells. This clonotype showed up many times. No antigen is known for it. Overall study results and limits: Very few CDR3 sequences were shared between tissue and blood. Non-neoplastic patients had below-expected tissue-blood divergence, while all gliomas exceeded expectation.

TCR alpha and beta CDR3 regions were amplified from RNA using iRepertoire nested multiplex PCR. MiXCR, run by TCRdb on the multiplex PCR reads, gives a single entry per CDR3 protein. Among more than 100,000 distinct CDR3 sequences listed, around 29% were seen once. V lost 4 bases and J lost 6, with 21 bases in between. CDR1 and CDR2 (germline): KGHDR, SFDVKD. This CDR3 contains 17 residues. The sequenced material came from glioma tissue, nonneoplastic brain tissue, or PBMCs (not recorded which). This rearrangement joins TRBV24-1 to TRBJ2-1; D is unresolved. This receptor was identified in a human donor with low-grade glioma or glioblastoma, undergoing nonglioma brain surgery, or in good health (not recorded which). CDR3 in DNA: TGTGCCACCAGTGAACACCTTCAGGTAGGCTCGGCCAATGAGCAGTTCTTC. Its translation: CATSEHLQVGSANEQFF.